The 29 T cell receptor beta chains in this list originate from one sample, sequenced in a study of radiation and T cells in renal cell carcinoma. Time point of the sample: blood 2 weeks post-SBRT. Treatment meaning: 15 Gy SBRT to primary tumor, nephrectomy 4 weeks later. Clones were read by immunoSEQ multiplex PCR, and TCRdb kept only the in-frame ones, dropping some. The table includes about 130,000 clones, 88% detected once. The input for sequencing was blood, taken from a patient whose treatment included radiotherapy and nephrectomy. The receptors stem from a woman aged 70 to 79 with renal cell carcinoma.

The chain employs TRBV27 and TRBJ2-2, with TRBD2 matching 8 bases. V shed 6 bases, J shed 0 bases, and the junction held 3 bases outside the gene matches. The CDR3 covers 15 residues. Germline V gene sequence: CDR1 MNHEY, CDR2 SMNVEV (reference sequence). The CDR3 is CASRASGSNTGELFF. The CDR3 nucleotides are TGTGCCAGCAGGGCTAGCGGGTCGAACACCGGGGAGCTGTTTTTT.

The chain has TRBV30 and TRBJ2-2; a weak D match, TRBD1 (6 bases). With 4 bases removed from V and 7 bases from J, the gap between germline ends came to 13 bases. CDR3 length equals 13 residues. CDR1 GTSNPN and CDR2 SVGIG come from the germline V gene (reference sequence). This chain's CDR3 is CAWIPTGNGELFF. The CDR3 DNA sequence: TGTGCCTGGATCCCAACAGGGAACGGGGAGCTGTTTTTT.

This chain uses TRBV7-8 with TRBJ1-5; D may be TRBD1 (6 bases). Trimming left V 3 bases short and J 2 bases short, with 20 bases between. The germline CDR1 and CDR2 sequences are SGHVS and FQNEAQ. The CDR3 runs 18 residues. CDR3 sequence (DNA): TGTGCCAGCAGCTTCGAAAGACTCGGGGGCGCAGGCAATCAGCCCCAGCATTTT. Its translation is CASSFERLGGAGNQPQHF.

V and J are TRBV28 and TRBJ1-2; D is perhaps TRBD1 (5 bases). Trimming took 8 bases from V and 3 from J, leaving 13 bases between them. Germline-derived CDR1 and CDR2 are MDHEN and SYDVKM. This CDR3 region has 13 residues. The CDR3 loop reads CASGGPPHYGYTF. The CDR3 coding sequence is TGTGCCAGCGGGGGTCCGCCCCACTATGGCTACACCTTC.

This chain joins TRBV6-5 and TRBJ1-2; TRBD1 is a possible D gene (6 bases). Germline assignment: CDR1 MNHEY and CDR2 SVGAGI. Trimming stripped 5 bases from V and 7 bases from J, with 17 bases between. The CDR3 spans 14 residues. The CDR3 DNA follows: TGTGCCAGCAGTCCGGAGGGGGAATTTGGTGGCTACACCTTC. It codes for CASSPEGEFGGYTF.

The chain uses TRBV5-1 and TRBJ1-5; D is unresolved. The CDR3 runs 14 residues. CDR1 is SGHRS, CDR2 YFSETQ, per germline. Trimming pared 2 bases from V and 7 bases from J, leaving 13 bases between. The CDR3 loop is CASSLGGNGQPQHF. The CDR3 nucleotides read TGCGCCAGCAGCTTAGGCGGGAATGGGCAGCCCCAGCATTTT.

This chain links TRBV5-1 with TRBJ2-5, with a weak D call TRBD1 (6 bases). Trimming cost V 2 bases and J 4 bases, with 15 bases left between them. The CDR3 covers 15 residues. Germline lookup yields CDR1 SGHRS and CDR2 YFSETQ. CDR3 in DNA: TGCGCCAGCAGCTTAACGGCCCGAGGGGGAGAGACCCAGTACTTC. Protein: CASSLTARGGETQYF.

The chain combines TRBV7-6 with TRBJ2-3; 11 bases fit TRBD2. CDR1 is SGHVS, CDR2 FNYEAQ, per germline. J was trimmed by 1 base and V by 5 bases; bases with no gene match: 2. This CDR3 spans 15 amino acids. CDR3 in DNA: TGTGCCAGCAGCCTACTAGCGGGGGGCACAGATACGCAGTATTTT. This translates into CASSLLAGGTDTQYF.

This chain joins TRBV4-1 and TRBJ1-6, with D unresolved. The germline V and J ends were trimmed by 3 bases and 7 bases, with 13 bases remaining between them. Germline V lookup: CDR1 MGHRA, CDR2 YSYEKL. The CDR3 has 15 residues. The CDR3 DNA is TGCGCCAGCAGCCACCCCGCGGCGCAAAATTCACCCCTCCACTTT. This sequence encodes CASSHPAAQNSPLHF.

The rearrangement uses TRBV5-4 and TRBJ1-2; 9 bases are a match to TRBD1. CDR1 and CDR2 (germline): SGHNT, YYREEE (reference sequence). J gave up 4 bases and V 3 bases, and 7 bases lay outside the gene matches. This CDR3 region has 15 residues. CDR3 DNA sequence: TGTGCCAGCAGCTCGCAACAGGGGGCGGCCTATGGCTACACCTTC. Encoded protein: CASSSQQGAAYGYTF.

The chain recombines TRBV6-4 with TRBJ1-5; weak D call: TRBD1 (6 bases). From germline, CDR1 is MRHNA and CDR2 SNTAGT. V was clipped by 7 bases and J by 4 bases, with 14 bases between them. The CDR3 is 14 amino acids. DNA for the CDR3: TGTGCCAGCATATGGACAGCGTTTAATCAGCCCCAGCATTTT. Protein product: CASIWTAFNQPQHF.

The chain couples TRBV9 to TRBJ1-2; D remains ambiguous. CDR1 SGDLS and CDR2 YYNGEE come from the germline V gene. This CDR3 has 15 amino acids. The V and J ends lost 0 bases and 8 bases respectively, with 17 bases between them. As DNA, the CDR3 is TGTGCCAGCAGCGTAGGGGCGGTCCAGGAGGAAGGCTACACCTTC. This sequence encodes CASSVGAVQEEGYTF.

This sequence joins TRBV30 and TRBJ2-7; weak D call: TRBD1 (6 bases). This CDR3 is 13 amino acids long. The germline V and J ends were trimmed by 3 bases and 3 bases, with 12 bases remaining between them. Germline V gene lookup returns CDR1 GTSNPN and CDR2 SVGIG (reference sequence). The CDR3: CAWSRTDDYEQYF. Written as DNA, the CDR3 is TGTGCCTGGAGCCGGACAGACGACTACGAGCAGTACTTC.

This chain uses TRBV6-6 with TRBJ2-2; 9 bases map to TRBD2. The CDR3 sequence is 16 residues long. Germline V lookup: CDR1 MNHNY, CDR2 SVGAGI (reference sequence). Germline trimming cut 5 bases from V and 4 bases from J; bases unmatched to any gene: 8. The CDR3, as DNA: TGTGCCAGCAGTCAACCTAGCGGGGACTCCACCGGGGAGCTGTTTTTT. It specifies CASSQPSGDSTGELFF.

V gene TRBV13 combines with J gene TRBJ2-5, with TRBD2 matching 9 bases. The junction had 8 bases not matched to a gene; V was cut back by 4 bases and J by 2 bases. The germline gives CDR1 PRHDT, CDR2 FYEKMQ (reference sequence). This CDR3 is 16 amino acids long. Here the CDR3 reads CASSSKRGDVQETQYF. CDR3 DNA: TGTGCCAGCAGCTCAAAGCGGGGGGACGTTCAAGAGACCCAGTACTTC.

The chain has TRBV27 and TRBJ2-1, with 9 bases that match TRBD1. The CDR3 is made up of 15 amino acids. CDR1 and CDR2 from the germline V gene are MNHEY and SMNVEV (reference sequence). J lost 4 bases, V lost 7 bases, and 8 bases had no gene match. The CDR3 coding sequence is TGTGCCAGCACTTTTACAGGGGGCGGGTACAATGAGCAGTTCTTC. It encodes CASTFTGGGYNEQFF.

The J gene is TRBJ2-2, the V gene TRBV18; 7 bases match TRBD2. Germline V lookup: CDR1 KGHSH, CDR2 LQKENI. Trimming cost V 2 bases and J 2 bases; bases outside gene matches: 8. This CDR3 spans 17 amino acids. The CDR3 region has the DNA TGTGCCAGCTCACCAAGGATTCTAGCGGTTAACACCGGGGAGCTGTTTTTT. This encodes CASSPRILAVNTGELFF.

The V and J genes are TRBV19 and TRBJ1-1; D not resolved. Looked up from germline, CDR1 is LNHDA and CDR2 is SQIVND (reference sequence). The CDR3 has 13 residues. V was shortened by 2 bases and J by 2 bases, with 6 bases between the two germline ends. The CDR3 bases are TGTGCCAGTAGTATAAGCGTTAACACTGAAGCTTTCTTT. Translating gives CASSISVNTEAFF.

This clone was detected once. The rearrangement links TRBV19 to TRBJ1-2; D remains ambiguous. This CDR3 has 13 residues. The germline CDR1 and CDR2 sequences are LNHDA and SQIVND (reference sequence). Trimming left V 4 bases short and J 4 bases short, with 10 bases between. The CDR3 nucleotides are TGTGCCAGTAGTACCCCCTCCTTCTATGGCTACACCTTC. Protein: CASSTPSFYGYTF.

The V and J genes are TRBV5-6 and TRBJ2-5; D call uncertain. Trimming removed 4 bases at V and 2 bases at J, with 9 bases between. This CDR3 contains 13 residues. Germline CDR1 reads SGHDT; CDR2 reads YYEEEE. In DNA form, the CDR3 reads TGTGCCAGCAGCCCGGAAACACAAGAGACCCAGTACTTC. Translated, it gives CASSPETQETQYF.

The J gene is TRBJ1-3, the V gene TRBV6-5, with TRBD1 matching over 7 bases. Germline-derived CDR1 and CDR2 are MNHEY and SVGAGI. Trimming removed 6 bases from V and 4 bases from J; junction bases left unmatched: 6. The CDR3 covers 14 residues. CDR3 sequence reads: CASRMTGWGNTIYF. The CDR3 DNA reads TGTGCCAGCAGAATGACAGGGTGGGGAAACACCATATATTTT.

This clone is a singleton in its sample. The chain uses TRBV11-2 and TRBJ2-1; TRBD2 matches at 9 bases. The J segment lost 6 bases and the V segment lost 5 bases, leaving 5 bases of the junction unmatched. This CDR3 is 14 amino acids long. CDR1 and CDR2 from the germline V gene are SGHAT and FQNNGV. For the CDR3, the DNA is TGTGCCAGCAGCCCGGCGGGGGGGTCCAATGAGCAGTTCTTC. Amino acid sequence: CASSPAGGSNEQFF. The full variable domain, its missing parts supplied by reference TRBV11-2 and TRBJ2-1, is EAGVAQSPRYKIIEKRQSVAFWCNPISGHATLYWYQQILGQGPKLLIQFQNNGVVDDSQLPKDRFSAERLKGVDSTLKIQPAKLEDSAVYLCASSPAGGSNEQFFGPGTRLTVL.

The chain joins TRBV28 to TRBJ1-1; a possible D gene is TRBD1 (5 bases). In germline, CDR1 is MDHEN, CDR2 SYDVKM. The ends were cut back, 11 bases at V and 1 base at J, with 11 bases in the middle. The CDR3 is 12 residues long. The CDR3 loop is CAWGRENTEAFF. CDR3 nucleotide sequence: TGTGCCTGGGGGAGGGAGAACACTGAAGCTTTCTTT.

The chain has TRBV6-6 and TRBJ1-1; D ambiguous. The V end was cut by 6 bases, the J end by 11 bases, with 16 bases between. Germline CDR1 MNHNY, CDR2 SVGAGI (reference sequence). The CDR3 runs to 12 residues. CDR3 in DNA: TGTGCCAGCAGCCTCGACGGTGGAGAGGCTTTCTTT. It encodes CASSLDGGEAFF.

This chain joins TRBV5-1 and TRBJ2-5; 8 positions match TRBD2. The junction had 4 bases not matched to a gene; V was cut back by 4 bases and J by 5 bases. The CDR3 covers 13 residues. CDR1 and CDR2 (germline): SGHRS, YFSETQ. The CDR3 bases are TGCGCCAGCAGCCGGGAGGGGATGGAGACCCAGTACTTC. It translates to CASSREGMETQYF.

The chain links TRBV5-4 to TRBJ2-3, with 7 bases identical to TRBD2. The CDR3 is 15 residues long. Losses at the gene ends were 4 bases for V and 5 bases for J; bases not matched to a gene: 10. CDR1 SGHNT and CDR2 YYREEE come from the germline V gene (reference sequence). CDR3 amino acids: CASSPGTPGGDTQYF. The DNA for the CDR3 is TGTGCCAGCAGCCCCGGGACCCCGGGGGGAGATACGCAGTATTTT. The full variable domain, with the rest looked up from reference TRBV5-4 and TRBJ2-3, is ETGVTQSPTHLIKTRGQQVTLRCSSQSGHNTVSWYQQALGQGPQFIFQYYREEENGRGNFPPRFSGLQFPNYSSELNVNALELDDSALYLCASSPGTPGGDTQYFGPGTRLTVL.

V and J are TRBV28 and TRBJ2-7; the match to TRBD1 covers 8 bases. This CDR3 has 15 amino acids. Germline CDR1 MDHEN, CDR2 SYDVKM. With V trimmed by 7 bases and J by 6 bases, 14 bases remained unmatched. CDR3 protein: CASTPHAGQGLEQYF. In DNA form, the CDR3 reads TGTGCCAGCACTCCCCATGCCGGACAGGGCCTCGAGCAGTACTTC. The entire variable domain, with the rest obtained from reference TRBV28 and TRBJ2-7, is as follows: DVKVTQSSRYLVKRTGEKVFLECVQDMDHENMFWYRQDPGLGLRLIYFSYDVKMKEKGDIPEGYSVSREKKERFSLILESASTNQTSMYLCASTPHAGQGLEQYFGPGTRLTVT.

The chain has TRBV6-6 and TRBJ2-3; weak D call: TRBD1 (5 bases). The CDR3 spans 16 residues. Germline V gives CDR1 MNHNY, CDR2 SVGAGI (reference sequence). Trimming took 5 bases from V and 1 from J, leaving 16 bases between them. CDR3 sequence reads: CASSNRQRARTDTQYF. The CDR3 bases are TGTGCCAGCAGTAATAGACAGAGAGCCCGCACAGATACGCAGTATTTT.

The rearrangement links TRBV5-1 to TRBJ2-1; D perhaps matches TRBD2 (5 bases). The CDR3 covers 14 residues. V lost 3 bases to trimming and J lost 9 bases, with 16 bases between them. In germline, CDR1 is SGHRS, CDR2 YFSETQ. CDR3 in DNA: TGCGCCAGCAGCTCGGGCCCCCCGGAGGCTGAGCAGTTCTTC. Translation: CASSSGPPEAEQFF.